This entry lists 5 T cell receptor beta chains sequenced from one sample in a study of Ad26.COV2.S vaccination and SARS-CoV-2 variants. Measured with immunoSEQ multiplex PCR; TCRdb has only the in-frame clones, and not every one. The sample yields around 270,000 clones, roughly 85% seen once. Treatment in this sample: 19 received Ad26.COV2.S at low or high dose, single or two shots; about 5 received placebo; per-sample allocation not given. Sampling was done on day 63 after the first vaccine or placebo injection. The specimen comprised peripheral blood, sampled in a trial of Ad26.COV2.S vaccine versus placebo. These receptors originate from a person aged 18-65 years who received the Ad26.COV2.S COVID-19 vaccine or a placebo.

The chain links TRBV27 to TRBJ1-5, with D hard to call. There are 15 residues in the CDR3. Per the germline V gene, CDR1 is MNHEY and CDR2 is SMNVEV (reference sequence). V was cut by 5 bases and J by 2 bases, with 13 bases left in between. The CDR3 is CASSQESLGNQPQHF. CDR3 coding DNA: TGTGCCAGCAGTCAAGAGTCTCTGGGCAATCAGCCCCAGCATTTT.

The rearrangement links TRBV7-2 to TRBJ2-6; D may be TRBD1 (5 bases). This CDR3 is 18 amino acids long. The V gene's germline CDR1 is SGHTA and CDR2 FQGNSA. V was clipped by 5 bases and J by 0 bases, with 17 bases between them. CDR3 protein: CASSPTRVTLSGANVLTF. Written as DNA, the CDR3 is TGTGCCAGCAGCCCCACCAGGGTCACCCTCTCTGGGGCCAACGTCCTGACTTTC.

The chain combines TRBV7-2 with TRBJ2-5; TRBD1 matches at 7 bases. V lost 4 bases, J lost 5 bases, and 7 bases stayed unmatched. Germline CDR1 SGHTA, CDR2 FQGNSA. There are 14 residues in the CDR3. This CDR3 reads CASSSGQMMETQYF. Written as DNA, the CDR3 is TGTGCCAGCAGCTCGGGACAGATGATGGAGACCCAGTACTTC. Drawing the rest from reference TRBV7-2 and TRBJ2-5, the complete variable domain is GAGVSQSPSNKVTEKGKDVELRCDPISGHTALYWYRQSLGQGLEFLIYFQGNSAPDKSGLPSDRFSAERTGGSVSTLTIQRTQQEDSAVYLCASSSGQMMETQYFGPGTRLLVL.

The chain links TRBV10-3 to TRBJ2-5; 7 bases align to TRBD2. Germline CDR1 ENHRY, CDR2 SYGVKD. This CDR3 has 17 residues. The junction had 12 bases not matched to a gene; V was cut back by 0 bases and J by 5 bases. The CDR3 DNA is TGTGCCATCAGTGAGTCGATCGCGGGAGAGAGTTGGGAGACCCAGTACTTC. Translating it yields CAISESIAGESWETQYF.

The chain combines TRBV19 with TRBJ2-2; 8 bases are a match to TRBD2. The length of the CDR3 is 17 residues. After removal of 5 bases from V and 5 bases from J, the junction contained 13 bases not matched to a gene. CDR1 and CDR2 (germline): LNHDA, SQIVND (reference sequence). Written as DNA, the CDR3 is TGTGCCAGTAGTTCTTCGGGGGGGCAGGGTTGGACCGGGGAGCTGTTTTTT. Protein sequence: CASSSSGGQGWTGELFF.